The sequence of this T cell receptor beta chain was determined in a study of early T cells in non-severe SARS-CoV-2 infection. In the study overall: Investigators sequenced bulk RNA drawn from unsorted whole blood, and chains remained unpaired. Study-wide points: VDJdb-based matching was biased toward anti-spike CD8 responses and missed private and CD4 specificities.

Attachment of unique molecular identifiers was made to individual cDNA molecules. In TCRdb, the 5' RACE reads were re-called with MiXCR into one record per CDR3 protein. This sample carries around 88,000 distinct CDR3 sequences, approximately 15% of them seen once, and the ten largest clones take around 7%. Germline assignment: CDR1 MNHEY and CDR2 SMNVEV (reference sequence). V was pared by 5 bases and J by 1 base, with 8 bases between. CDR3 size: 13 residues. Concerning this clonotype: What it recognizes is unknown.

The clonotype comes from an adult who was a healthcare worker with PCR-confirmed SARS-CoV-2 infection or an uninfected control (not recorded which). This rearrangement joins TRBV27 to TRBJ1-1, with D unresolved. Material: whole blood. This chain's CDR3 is CASSTKANTEAFF. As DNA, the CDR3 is TGTGCCAGCAGTACAAAAGCGAACACTGAAGCTTTCTTT.